This TCR beta chain was identified in a study of glioma-infiltrating T cells after dendritic cell vaccination. Study-level results: TCR clonality showed no direct relationship with survival.

On this clone: Its target is not known.

Up to about 2 ug genomic DNA was used for TCRB CDR3 amplification. Assay: immunoSEQ multiplex PCR; the TCRdb copy retains only in-frame clones and omits some. The sample yields 80,000 to 100,000 clones, about 80% seen once. Patients had residual fresh-frozen tumor tissue and more than two years of survival data. The clonotype comes from a human donor with glioblastoma. This material consisted of blood, taken before dendritic cell vaccination.

CDR3 coding DNA: TGCGCCAGCAGCTTGGGAGGGATGGGTAGTGCTTTCTTT. Residues: CASSLGGMGSAFF. The rearrangement joins TRBV5-1 to TRBJ1-1, with D uncertain. Deletions cut 0 bases from V and 11 bases from J, with 14 bases between. CDR1 SGHRS and CDR2 YFSETQ come from the germline V gene. The CDR3 is 13 amino acids.